This TCR beta chain was sequenced in a study of metastatic and nonmetastatic thyroid tumors (TCRdb year 2020). For context, the study as a whole: Repertoires were compared across peripheral blood and tumor or nodule tissue samples from malignant and benign thyroid patients.

This clone has a count of ten or more. What antigen it recognizes has not been identified. No quality values exist for individual bases; no much larger clone is one base distant. Receptor libraries were prepared by PCR. Sequencing instrument: Illumina HiSeq 4000. High-throughput sequencing was used to profile the CDR3 region of the TCR beta-chain in every patient. As for how the authors treated the data: Drawing on CDR3 differences between clinicopathological groups, the researchers built a classifier meant to tell apart patients with distant-metastatic papillary thyroid cancer. The Shannon index was used to assess repertoire diversity, and the Morisita-Horn index was used to assess tumor-blood repertoire similarity. In TCRdb, the public reads were trimmed at Q25 with fastp and aligned with MiXCR, with productive beta chains retained. Clone size and V and J calls follow TCRdb, not the original study. This sample holds some 37,000 clones; under 25% were observed only once. Together, the top ten hold around 15% of the sample.

No patient had received any treatment before thyroid surgery. The study retrospectively analysed patient clinical samples collected from about 2012 to 2018 using T-cell receptor beta sequencing. What the authors observed across the whole study: In both blood and tumor samples, malignant tumors were reported to have significantly higher TCR beta diversity than benign nodules.

Based on the germline V gene, the CDR1 and CDR2 sequences are MNHNS and SASEGT. A distance of 20 bases separates the germline ends of V and J, which lose 8 bases and 5 bases respectively. The CDR3 measures 15 amino acids from cysteine to phenylalanine. Just CDR3 DNA is preserved here, 45 bases in frame from base 1. The sequence came from a female donor with papillary thyroid cancer or a benign thyroid nodule (not recorded which). Some clones in this sample may be carry-over from other donors' samples. Recombination connected TRBV6-1 to TRBJ2-3; the D gene cannot be named for sure. The sequencing input was blood. The encoded CDR3 is CASGGLQGNLDTQYF. The base sequence is TGTGCCAGCGGCGGTCTTCAAGGGAATCTAGATACGCAGTATTTT.